Each of the 20 T cell receptor beta chains below was sequenced from the same sample in a study of brain T cells in children with intractable seizures. Only cases whose brain tissue showed the highest T cell transcript signatures were sequenced. Method: immunoSEQ multiplex PCR; TCRdb's copy keeps in-frame clones and lacks some. The table lists several thousand clones, over 65% of them singletons, with less than 20% in the top ten. This sample comprised resected brain tissue, obtained at surgery. These receptors all stem from a girl between 2 and 10 years old with tuberous sclerosis and intractable seizures.

J is TRBJ1-6 and V is TRBV4-1, with 9 positions matching TRBD1. This CDR3 spans 15 amino acids. The trim removed 5 bases at V and 8 bases at J, leaving 7 bases unmatched. The germline CDR1 and CDR2 sequences are MGHRA and YSYEKL. The CDR3 here is CASSLAGTGYSPLHF. The CDR3 DNA follows: TGCGCCAGCAGCTTAGCCGGGACAGGGTATTCACCCCTCCACTTT.

This chain links TRBV4-2 with TRBJ2-5; D remains unclear. CDR1 and CDR2 from the germline V gene are LGHNA and YNFKEQ. This CDR3 comprises 12 residues. V was clipped by 0 bases and J by 5 bases, with 4 bases between them. This CDR3 is CASSQETETQYF. Here the CDR3 DNA reads TGTGCCAGCAGCCAAGAGACGGAGACCCAGTACTTC.

V usage is TRBV11-2 and J usage is TRBJ2-2; the match to TRBD2 covers 7 bases. The CDR3 is 15 amino acids. Looked up from germline, CDR1 is SGHAT and CDR2 is FQNNGV. V shed 1 base and J 1 base; nucleotides not matched to a gene: 0. The CDR3 bases are TGTGCCAGCAGCTTAGCGGGGGGGAACACCGGGGAGCTGTTTTTT. The encoded protein is CASSLAGGNTGELFF.

The genes are TRBV30 and TRBJ2-7; 8 bases agree with TRBD1. Trimming removed 1 base from V and 4 bases from J; junction bases left unmatched: 0. Germline-derived CDR1 and CDR2 are GTSNPN and SVGIG (reference sequence). CDR3 length: 12 amino acids. The CDR3: CAWSGQGYEQYF. In DNA form, the CDR3 reads TGTGCCTGGAGTGGACAGGGGTACGAGCAGTACTTC.

This chain links TRBV19 with TRBJ2-5; D gene ambiguous. This CDR3 region has 13 residues. Per the germline V gene, CDR1 is LNHDA and CDR2 is SQIVND (reference sequence). V dropped 6 bases and J dropped 5 bases, with 13 bases sitting between them. CDR3 sequence: CASRMDPTETQYF. CDR3 DNA: TGTGCCAGTAGGATGGACCCGACGGAGACCCAGTACTTC.

The CDR3 DNA reads TGTGCCAGCAGCGCGTCGGGGGCGTTCTATGGCTACACCTTC. This sequence encodes CASSASGAFYGYTF. The gene calls are TRBV9 and TRBJ1-2; D perhaps matches TRBD1 (6 bases). V was trimmed by 3 bases and J by 4 bases, leaving 13 bases between them. The V gene's germline CDR1 is SGDLS and CDR2 YYNGEE. The CDR3 runs 14 residues.

A few counts support this clone. The chain is built from TRBV15 and TRBJ2-3; 7 nucleotides line up with TRBD2. The germline CDR1 and CDR2 sequences are LNHNV and YYDKDF (reference sequence). The CDR3 spans 10 residues. Trimming cost V 11 bases and J 8 bases; bases outside gene matches: 4. The CDR3 nucleotides are TGTGCCTCGGGGGAGGGTACGCAGTATTTT. Translated: CASGEGTQYF.

In its sample, this clone was seen a few times. The rearrangement joins TRBV10-2 to TRBJ1-5, with TRBD1 matching over 8 bases. The CDR3 covers 15 residues. CDR1 WSHSY and CDR2 SAAADI come from the germline V gene. V lost 5 bases to trimming and J lost 4 bases; unmatched junction nucleotides: 7. The CDR3 nucleotides are TGCGCCAGCAGTTCGGACAGGGTGGGAAATCAGCCCCAGCATTTT. Translation gives CASSSDRVGNQPQHF.

The chain combines TRBV30 with TRBJ1-6; D not resolved. The germline gives CDR1 GTSNPN, CDR2 SVGIG (reference sequence). Trimming took 0 bases from V and 8 from J, leaving 5 bases between them. The CDR3 extends over 12 amino acids. The CDR3 loop is CAWSVADSPLHF. The CDR3 DNA sequence: TGTGCCTGGAGTGTAGCCGATTCACCCCTCCACTTT.

The chain carries TRBV4-1 and TRBJ1-5, with D tentatively TRBD1 (6 bases). Trimming stripped 0 bases from V and 6 bases from J, with 15 bases between. From germline, CDR1 is MGHRA and CDR2 YSYEKL. This CDR3 contains 16 residues. CDR3 loop: CASSQEEGQGFQPQHF. The CDR3 nucleotides read TGCGCCAGCAGCCAAGAAGAGGGACAAGGATTTCAGCCCCAGCATTTT.

The V and J genes are TRBV5-1 and TRBJ2-1, with D possibly TRBD2 on 6 matching bases. The CDR3 runs to 12 residues. CDR1 and CDR2 (germline): SGHRS, YFSETQ. The germline V and J ends were trimmed by 8 bases and 5 bases, with 11 bases remaining between them. CDR3 coding DNA: TGCGCCAGTTCCCCGGGGGACAATGAGCAGTTCTTC. It encodes CASSPGDNEQFF.

Regarding this clone: One end of the junction does not line up with germline, which may come from a read error. The rearrangement uses TRBV6-5 and TRBJ2-4; D may match TRBD1 or TRBD2 (5 bases each). Germline V gene sequence: CDR1 MNHEY, CDR2 SVGAGI. The CDR3 runs to 13 residues. In nucleotides, the CDR3 is TGTGCCAGCAGTTACTCACCGGGGACGGGTAGTATCTTC. As protein: CASSYSPGTGSIF.

This clone occurred a few times. The DNA of the CDR3 is TGTGCCAGCAGACCGCCGACTAGCGGGGGGGGGAATGAGCAGTTCTTC. Translating it yields CASRPPTSGGGNEQFF. V is TRBV3-1 (or the pseudogene TRBV3-2) and J is TRBJ2-1, with 14 bases identical to TRBD2. CDR3 length: 16 residues. V dropped 6 bases and J dropped 7; count of bases not matched to a gene: 8. Germline V gene data show CDR1 as LGHDT and CDR2 as YNNKEL (reference sequence).

J is TRBJ1-2 and V is TRBV10-3; D may be TRBD1 (6 bases). The CDR3 contains 13 residues. V dropped 7 bases and J dropped 2 bases, with 11 bases sitting between them. CDR1 and CDR2 (germline): ENHRY, SYGVKD. The CDR3 protein is CAINNRENYGYTF. Here the CDR3 DNA reads TGTGCCATCAACAACAGGGAGAACTATGGCTACACCTTC.

The chain joins TRBV19 to TRBJ2-5, with 11 bases matching TRBD1. CDR3 length equals 15 residues. Germline CDR1 LNHDA, CDR2 SQIVND (reference sequence). Unmatched junction bases numbered 8, after V lost 5 bases and J lost 6 bases. The CDR3 loop is CASSSRTGGSKTQYF. The CDR3 DNA sequence: TGTGCCAGTAGTTCACGGACAGGGGGCAGTAAGACCCAGTACTTC.

This clone occurred a few times. The chain has TRBV27 and TRBJ2-7; D gene ambiguous. Germline V gene lookup returns CDR1 MNHEY and CDR2 SMNVEV (reference sequence). The CDR3 loop spans 14 amino acids. V was trimmed by 3 bases and J by 0 bases, leaving 9 bases between them. The CDR3 reads CASSFDRGSYEQYF. In nucleotides, the CDR3 is TGTGCCAGCAGTTTTGACCGAGGCTCCTACGAGCAGTACTTC.

This chain connects TRBV7-6 to TRBJ2-7; no definite D call. Germline V gives CDR1 SGHVS, CDR2 FNYEAQ. This CDR3 has 12 residues. Trimming took 3 bases from V and 7 from J, leaving 10 bases between them. CDR3 sequence reads: CASSFSGSEQYF. CDR3 in DNA: TGTGCCAGCAGCTTTTCCGGCAGTGAGCAGTACTTC.

The chain has TRBV12-5 and TRBJ1-6; a possible D gene is TRBD1 (5 bases). The CDR3 totals 17 residues. The ends were cut back, 0 bases at V and 2 bases at J, with 11 bases in the middle. Germline V gene lookup returns CDR1 LGHNT and CDR2 FRNRAP. CDR3 loop: CASGLVLGGAYNSPLHF. CDR3 sequence (DNA): TGTGCTAGTGGTTTGGTACTGGGGGGGGCCTATAATTCACCCCTCCACTTT.

V gene TRBV7-3 combines with J gene TRBJ2-1; TRBD1 aligns across 7 bases. Germline V CDR1 and CDR2: SGHTA, FQGTGA. The V segment lost 2 bases and the J segment 6 bases; nucleotides outside the gene matches: 10. The CDR3 runs 16 residues. CDR3 DNA sequence: TGTGCCAGCAGCTTAGTACCTGACAGGGCCGGCAATGAGCAGTTCTTC. Translated, it gives CASSLVPDRAGNEQFF.

This chain links TRBV9 with TRBJ2-3; TRBD2 matches at 11 bases. Germline-derived CDR1 and CDR2 are SGDLS and YYNGEE. The V segment lost 4 bases and the J segment 8 bases; nucleotides outside the gene matches: 6. The CDR3 is 14 residues long. CDR3 amino acids: CASSLTSGGRTQYF. The CDR3 nucleotides read TGTGCCAGCAGCCTAACTAGCGGGGGCCGTACGCAGTATTTT.